These T cell receptor beta chains were read from a single sample in a study of identical twins. TCRdb itself ran the 5' RACE reads through MiXCR, one entry per CDR3 protein. Of some 730,000 distinct CDR3 sequences in the sample, around a sixth were seen once. The same data also went into a second study, on T cells expressing NK-cell markers.

The material sequenced was PBMCs. The origin of the receptors is a woman under 30 in good health. Both conserved end residues are part of each CDR3. A D gene is named only where the DNA matches it firmly. For some rows the clone size is stated as once, few or many, or as a class when expanded; others skip it.

TRBD2 | TRBJ2-1 | TRBV5-1 | few | CASGGLAGSGNEQFF | TGCGCCAGCGGTGGACTAGCGGGATCGGGGAATGAGCAGTTCTTC
- | TRBJ2-7 | TRBV20-1 | many | CSASWASSSSYEQYF | TGCAGTGCTAGTTGGGCTAGCTCGAGCTCCTACGAGCAGTACTTC
TRBD1 | TRBJ1-5 | TRBV6-5 | few | CASSSGTGVESQPQHF | TGTGCCAGCAGTTCCGGGACAGGGGTCGAAAGTCAGCCCCAGCATTTT
TRBD1 | TRBJ1-6 | TRBV20-1 | - | CSASSGTGRNSPLHF | TGCAGTGCTTCCTCCGGGACAGGACGTAATTCACCCCTCCACTTT
- | TRBJ2-7 | TRBV7-9 | - | CASSLAGATHEQYF | TGTGCCAGCAGCTTAGCGGGAGCGACGCACGAGCAGTACTTC
TRBD2 | TRBJ2-1 | TRBV5-1 | many | CASSLVLQGGNEQFF | TGCGCCAGCAGCTTGGTTCTCCAGGGAGGGAATGAGCAGTTCTTC
- | TRBJ2-6 | TRBV3-1 | - | CASSPKTLWGTGANVLTF | TGTGCCAGCAGCCCTAAGACCCTCTGGGGTACTGGGGCCAACGTCCTGACTTTC
- | TRBJ2-3 | TRBV15 | few | CATSRDGQLADTQYF | TGTGCCACCAGCAGAGATGGACAACTAGCAGATACGCAGTATTTT
- | TRBJ1-3 | TRBV10-1 | few | CASSEGNSGNTIYF | TGCGCCAGCAGTGAAGGCAACTCTGGAAACACCATATATTTT
TRBD2 | TRBJ2-1 | TRBV12-3/TRBV12-4 | many | CASSSGGSGSSYNEQFF | TGTGCCAGCAGTTCCGGTGGTAGCGGGAGCTCCTACAATGAGCAGTTCTTC
- | TRBJ1-1 | TRBV12-3/TRBV12-4 | - | CASSLALGATETEAFF | TGTGCCAGCAGTTTAGCGCTCGGGGCAACGGAAACTGAAGCTTTCTTT
- | TRBJ2-2 | TRBV27 | few | CASSFEGGGELFF | TGTGCCAGCAGTTTCGAGGGAGGCGGGGAGCTGTTTTTT
TRBD1 | TRBJ2-7 | TRBV20-1 | - | CSAYIGQGAYEQYF | TGCAGTGCTTATATTGGACAGGGGGCCTACGAGCAGTACTTC
- | TRBJ2-5 | TRBV20-1 | - | CSATRGANMETQYF | TGCAGTGCTACCAGAGGCGCCAATATGGAGACCCAGTACTTC
- | TRBJ1-1 | TRBV7-2 | - | CASSFKGTNTEAFF | TGTGCCAGCAGCTTCAAGGGGACGAACACTGAAGCTTTCTTT
TRBD1 | TRBJ2-7 | TRBV5-1 | - | CASSAPGQGLLEQYF | TGCGCCAGCAGCGCTCCAGGACAGGGCCTACTCGAGCAGTACTTC
- | TRBJ1-1 | TRBV20-1 | - | CSARTGRNTEAFF | TGCAGTGCACGGACCGGGAGGAACACTGAAGCTTTCTTT
- | TRBJ2-7 | TRBV10-3 | - | CAISLNYEQYF | TGTGCCATCAGCCTAAACTACGAGCAGTACTTC
TRBD2 | TRBJ2-2 | TRBV4-3 | - | CASSLVAGTRIPGELFF | TGCGCCAGCAGCCTAGTCGCCGGGACTAGAATCCCCGGGGAGCTGTTTTTT
- | TRBJ1-1 | TRBV29-1 | - | CSADNGGTEAFF | TGCAGCGCAGACAACGGAGGGACTGAAGCTTTCTTT
TRBD1 | TRBJ2-5 | TRBV10-3 | few | CAISGTANAQETQYF | TGTGCCATCAGCGGGACAGCCAACGCTCAAGAGACCCAGTACTTC
- | TRBJ2-7 | TRBV12-3/TRBV12-4 | - | CASTRGDSVREQYF | TGTGCCAGCACCCGCGGGGACTCGGTGCGGGAGCAGTACTTC
- | TRBJ1-2 | TRBV10-3 | few | CAISGGNYGYTF | TGTGCCATCAGTGGTGGGAACTATGGCTACACCTTC
TRBD1 | TRBJ2-1 | TRBV29-1 | - | CSVLAGTGFNEQFF | TGCAGCGTTTTAGCCGGGACAGGGTTCAATGAGCAGTTCTTC
- | TRBJ2-1 | TRBV5-1 | - | CASSLGARNNEQFF | TGCGCCAGCAGCTTGGGGGCCCGAAACAATGAGCAGTTCTTC
- | TRBJ2-4 | TRBV5-6 | few | CASSPRGDKNIQYF | TGTGCCAGCAGCCCCAGGGGTGACAAAAACATTCAGTACTTC
TRBD2 | TRBJ2-1 | TRBV7-9 | - | CASSATSGSYNEQFF | TGTGCCAGCAGCGCGACTAGCGGGTCCTACAATGAGCAGTTCTTC
- | TRBJ1-2 | TRBV10-1 | - | CASSPAGYTF | TGCGCCAGCTCACCAGCTGGCTACACCTTC
TRBD2 | TRBJ2-5 | TRBV6-1 | - | CASLAELAGQETQYF | TGTGCCAGCCTGGCCGAACTAGCGGGGCAAGAGACCCAGTACTTC
- | TRBJ2-3 | TRBV29-1 | - | CSVGGTSTDTQYF | TGCAGCGTTGGAGGGACTAGCACAGATACGCAGTATTTT
- | TRBJ1-2 | TRBV7-2 | few | CASSLESYPVYYGYTF | TGTGCCAGCAGCTTAGAATCGTATCCAGTATACTATGGCTACACCTTC
TRBD2 | TRBJ2-3 | TRBV20-1 | few | CSAETSGITDTQYF | TGCAGTGCCGAGACTAGCGGAATCACAGATACGCAGTATTTT
TRBD1 | TRBJ2-2 | TRBV29-1 | - | CSVAYRGNTGELFF | TGCAGCGTTGCTTACAGGGGGAACACCGGGGAGCTGTTTTTT
- | TRBJ2-7 | TRBV6-5 | - | CASSYREGTGSNEQYF | TGTGCCAGCAGTTACCGGGAGGGGACAGGTAGTAACGAGCAGTACTTC
- | TRBJ2-1 | TRBV5-1 | - | CASSPIGGGANNEQFF | TGCGCCAGCAGCCCCATTGGAGGGGGCGCAAACAATGAGCAGTTCTTC
- | TRBJ1-1 | TRBV28 | few | CASRGVRSTEAFF | TGTGCCAGCAGAGGGGTTAGGAGCACTGAAGCTTTCTTT
- | TRBJ1-2 | TRBV5-1 | many | CASSLQTGIVPYGYTF | TGCGCCAGCAGCTTACAAACAGGGATCGTACCCTATGGCTACACCTTC
- | TRBJ2-5 | TRBV12-3/TRBV12-4 | - | CASSLRRRETQYF | TGTGCCAGCAGTTTAAGGAGAAGGGAGACCCAGTACTTC
TRBD2 | TRBJ2-5 | TRBV7-8 | - | CASSLGLAGEPPQYF | TGTGCCAGCAGCTTAGGCCTAGCGGGGGAACCCCCCCAGTACTTC
TRBD1 | TRBJ2-5 | TRBV12-3/TRBV12-4 | - | CASSGLRTGAKETQYF | TGTGCCAGCAGTGGCCTCAGGACAGGGGCGAAAGAGACCCAGTACTTC
- | TRBJ1-1 | TRBV20-1 | few | CSAREGRFPMNTEAFF | TGCAGTGCTAGAGAAGGCCGCTTCCCAATGAACACTGAAGCTTTCTTT
TRBD2 | TRBJ2-1 | TRBV20-1 | - | CSAVGLAGLGEQFF | TGCAGTGCTGTGGGACTAGCGGGATTGGGTGAGCAGTTCTTC
- | TRBJ1-2 | TRBV7-9 | many | CASSPRSDGYTF | TGTGCCAGCAGCCCTAGGAGCGATGGCTACACCTTC
- | TRBJ2-7 | TRBV6-1 | few | CASTAGPASYEQYF | TGTGCCAGCACCGCGGGACCGGCGAGCTACGAGCAGTACTTC
- | TRBJ2-1 | TRBV2 | few | CASIPDRYNEQFF | TGTGCCAGCATCCCCGACAGGTACAATGAGCAGTTCTTC
- | TRBJ2-7 | TRBV10-2 | - | CASSESVGATVTYEQYF | TGCGCCAGCAGTGAGTCGGTTGGAGCTACTGTAACCTACGAGCAGTACTTC
TRBD1 | TRBJ1-6 | TRBV12-3/TRBV12-4 | few | CASTQGSSPLHF | TGTGCCAGCACACAGGGGAGTTCACCCCTCCACTTT
- | TRBJ1-1 | TRBV12-3/TRBV12-4 | - | CASSSVEGTEAFF | TGTGCCAGCAGTTCGGTTGAGGGAACTGAAGCTTTCTTT
- | TRBJ2-2 | TRBV6-5 | few | CASSSYRDWHTGELFF | TGTGCCAGCAGTTCTTACAGGGATTGGCACACCGGGGAGCTGTTTTTT
TRBD1 | TRBJ1-1 | TRBV7-2 | few | CASSPTGFTEAFF | TGTGCCAGCAGCCCGACAGGGTTCACTGAAGCTTTCTTT